This TCR beta chain stems from a study of regulatory T cells in long-lasting Graves disease. Construction of the TCR beta libraries employed iRepertoire HTBI primers in conjunction with Arm-PCR of CDR3 regions. TCRdb redid the calling of the multiplex PCR reads with MiXCR, one entry per CDR3 protein. The sample has around 360,000 distinct CDR3 sequences, 15% to 20% seen once; the top ten hold 20% to 25%. The germline CDR1 and CDR2 sequences are KGHSH and LQKENI. The CDR3 loop spans 14 amino acids. After removal of 0 bases from V and 7 bases from J, the junction contained 5 bases not matched to a gene. This clonotype was seen many times. Its antigen remains unknown. General study findings and limits: Newly diagnosed Graves' patients exceeded persistent ones in TCR diversity. TRBV28, TRBJ1-2 and TRBJ2-5 were segments that persistent disease favored.

The time point denotes: newly diagnosed GD, antithyroid drugs for less than 3 months. PBMCs provided the RNA from which the TCR library was made. EDTA tubes collected 7.5 to 9 milliliters of peripheral blood. This same sample was also taken into another study, of T cells in Graves' hyperthyroidism and ophthalmopathy.

The sample here was peripheral blood mononuclear cells (PBMCs), taken at new diagnosis, from a patient treated with antithyroid drugs. This clonotype originated in a woman aged 18-29 years with Graves disease. The V gene is TRBV18, the J gene TRBJ1-1; 7 bases align to TRBD1. CDR3 region: CASSPPNRGLEAFF. The CDR3 coding sequence is TGTGCCAGCTCACCACCGAACAGGGGCCTTGAAGCTTTCTTT. Filled out from reference TRBV18 and TRBJ1-1, the complete variable domain reads NAGVMQNPRHLVRRRGQEARLRCSPMKGHSHVYWYRQLPEEGLKFMVYLQKENIIDESGMPKERFSAEFPKEGPSILRIQQVVRGDSAAYFCASSPPNRGLEAFFGQGTRLTVV.